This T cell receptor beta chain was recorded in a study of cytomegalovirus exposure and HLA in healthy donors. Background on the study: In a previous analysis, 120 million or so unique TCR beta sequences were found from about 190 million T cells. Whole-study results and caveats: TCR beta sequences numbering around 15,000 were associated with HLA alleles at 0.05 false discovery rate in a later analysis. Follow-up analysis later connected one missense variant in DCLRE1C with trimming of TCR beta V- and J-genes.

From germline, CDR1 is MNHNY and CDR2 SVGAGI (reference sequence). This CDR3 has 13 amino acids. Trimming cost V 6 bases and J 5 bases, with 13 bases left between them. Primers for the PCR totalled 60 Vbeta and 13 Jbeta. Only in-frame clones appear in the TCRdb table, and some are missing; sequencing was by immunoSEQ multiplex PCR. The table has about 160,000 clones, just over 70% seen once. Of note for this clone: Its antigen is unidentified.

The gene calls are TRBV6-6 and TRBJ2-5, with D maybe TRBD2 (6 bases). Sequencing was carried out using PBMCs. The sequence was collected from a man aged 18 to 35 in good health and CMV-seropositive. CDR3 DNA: TGTGCCAGCAGCTTCGACGGGGGTGAGACCCAGTACTTC. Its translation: CASSFDGGETQYF.